This paragraph reports one T cell receptor beta chain. As yet, its antigen is unknown. During its preparation, the TCRbeta library received unique molecular identifiers. MiXCR was run by TCRdb on the PCR reads, yielding one entry per CDR3 protein. Here the sample spans some 200,000 distinct CDR3 sequences, around 9.9% being singletons. This record belongs to a study of T-cell reconstitution after alpha-beta-depleted transplantation in children. Study-wide points: The main origin of T-cell counts and diversity one year after transplant was newly produced T cells. Reportedly, only several hundred clones from non-depleted graft cells drove alpha-beta T-cell counts at about two months. The study traced high day-60 TCRbeta diversity in some patients to surviving recipient T cells and thymic progenitors.

The starting material was PBMCs, obtained before TCRalphabeta/CD19-depleted stem cell transplant. The TCR originated in a child younger than two with acute myeloid leukemia, due to receive a stem cell transplant.

The CDR3 sequence is CASSDLAYEQYF. CDR3 DNA: TGTGCCAGCAGTGATTTAGCCTACGAGCAGTACTTC. The chain recombines TRBV2 with TRBJ2-7; D is ambiguous. CDR3 length: 12 residues. Trimming removed 3 bases at V and 2 bases at J, with 5 bases between. The germline CDR1 and CDR2 sequences are SNHLY and FYNNEI.